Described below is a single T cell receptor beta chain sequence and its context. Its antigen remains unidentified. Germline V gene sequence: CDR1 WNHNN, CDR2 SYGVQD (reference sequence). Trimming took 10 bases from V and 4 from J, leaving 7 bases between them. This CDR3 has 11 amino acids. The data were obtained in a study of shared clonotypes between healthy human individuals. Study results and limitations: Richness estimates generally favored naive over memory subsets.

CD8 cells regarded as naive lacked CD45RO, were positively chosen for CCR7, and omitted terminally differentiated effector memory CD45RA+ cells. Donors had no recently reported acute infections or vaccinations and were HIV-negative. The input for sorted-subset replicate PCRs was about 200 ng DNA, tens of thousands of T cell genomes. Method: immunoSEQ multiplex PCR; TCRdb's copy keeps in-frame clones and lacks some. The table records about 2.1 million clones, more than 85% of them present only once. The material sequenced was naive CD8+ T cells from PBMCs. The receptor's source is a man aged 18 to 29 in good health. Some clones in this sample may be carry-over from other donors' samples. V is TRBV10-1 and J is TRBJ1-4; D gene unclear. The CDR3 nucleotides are TGCGCCATCCGGGTTAATGAAAAACTGTTTTTT. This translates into CAIRVNEKLFF.